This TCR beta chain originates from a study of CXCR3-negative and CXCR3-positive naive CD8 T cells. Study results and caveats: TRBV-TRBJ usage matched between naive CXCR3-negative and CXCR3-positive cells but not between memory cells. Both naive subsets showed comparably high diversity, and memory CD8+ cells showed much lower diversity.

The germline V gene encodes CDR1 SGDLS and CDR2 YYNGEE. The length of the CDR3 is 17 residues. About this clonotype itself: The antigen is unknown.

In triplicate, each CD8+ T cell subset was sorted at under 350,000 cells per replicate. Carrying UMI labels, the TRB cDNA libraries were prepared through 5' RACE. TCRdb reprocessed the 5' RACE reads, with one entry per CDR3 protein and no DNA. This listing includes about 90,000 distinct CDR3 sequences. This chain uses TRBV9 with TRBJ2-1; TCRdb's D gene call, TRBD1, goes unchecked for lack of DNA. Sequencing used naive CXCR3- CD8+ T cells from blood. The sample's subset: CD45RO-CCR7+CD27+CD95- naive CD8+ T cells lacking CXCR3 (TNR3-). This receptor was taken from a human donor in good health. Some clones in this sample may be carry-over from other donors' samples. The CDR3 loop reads CASSTQDPYAQYNEQFF.